This T cell receptor beta chain was identified during a study of shared clonotypes between healthy human individuals. Study details: Aged 18 to 49, the donors were a couple of women and a few men.

Concerning this clone: The antigen is undetermined.

Points from the study as a whole: Naive CD4 clonotypes were shared across a handful of donors at 4.5% to 6.5%.

Profiling relied on immunoSEQ multiplex PCR, and the TCRdb table lists in-frame clones only, not all of them. The sample includes about 2.4 million clones, over 85% of them seen just once. Adults of Caucasian background living in Nashville, Tennessee made up all donors. Sample: naive CD4+ T cells from PBMCs. Stated subset: CD45RA+ positively selected. This receptor was taken from a man aged 18-30 years in good health. Some clones in this sample may be carry-over from other donors' samples.

CDR3 region: CASSVPRGRPHEQYF. CDR3 nucleotides: TGTGCCAGCAGTGTACCGAGGGGGCGCCCGCACGAGCAGTACTTC. This chain uses TRBV27 with TRBJ2-7; 7 nucleotides match TRBD1. This CDR3 is 15 amino acids long. The germline CDR1 and CDR2 sequences are MNHEY and SMNVEV (reference sequence). J was trimmed by 5 bases and V by 5 bases; bases with no gene match: 12.